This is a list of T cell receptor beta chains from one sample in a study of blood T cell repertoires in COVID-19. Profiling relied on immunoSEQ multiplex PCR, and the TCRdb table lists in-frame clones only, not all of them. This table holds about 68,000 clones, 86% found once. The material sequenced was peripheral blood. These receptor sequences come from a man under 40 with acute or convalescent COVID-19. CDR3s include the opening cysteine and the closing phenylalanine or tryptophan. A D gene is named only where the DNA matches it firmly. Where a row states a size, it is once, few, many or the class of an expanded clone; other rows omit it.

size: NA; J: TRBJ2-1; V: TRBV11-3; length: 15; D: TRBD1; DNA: TGTGCCAGCAGCGAGGGGGCAGCCTCCTACAATGAGCAGTTCTTC; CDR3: CASSEGAASYNEQFF
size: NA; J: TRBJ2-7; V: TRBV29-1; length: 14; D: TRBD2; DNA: TGCAGCGTTGACGCGGGCGGGGGGAGCCACGAGCAGTACTTC; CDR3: CSVDAGGGSHEQYF
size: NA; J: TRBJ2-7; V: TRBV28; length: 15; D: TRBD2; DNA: TGTGCCAGCAGTTTTCCACGCGGGAGTTCCTACGAGCAGTACTTC; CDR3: CASSFPRGSSYEQYF
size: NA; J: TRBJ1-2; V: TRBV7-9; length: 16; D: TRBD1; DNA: TGTGCCAGCAGCTTAGGGACAGGGTCAGTTTCATATGGCTACACCTTC; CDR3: CASSLGTGSVSYGYTF
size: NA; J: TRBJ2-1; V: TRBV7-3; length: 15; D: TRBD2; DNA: TGTGCCAGCAGCCCCCTATCGGGAGGGCCTGGGGAGCAGTTCTTC; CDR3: CASSPLSGGPGEQFF
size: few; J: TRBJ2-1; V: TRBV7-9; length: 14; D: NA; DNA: TGTGCCAGCAGCTTAACAGCCGGCGTCTCGGAGCAGTTCTTC; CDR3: CASSLTAGVSEQFF
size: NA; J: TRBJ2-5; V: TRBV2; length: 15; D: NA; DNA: TGTGCCAGCGCCCGATGGTATGCGAGCGAAGAGACCCAGTACTTC; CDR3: CASARWYASEETQYF
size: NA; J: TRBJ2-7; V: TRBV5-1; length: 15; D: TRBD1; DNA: TGCGCCAGCAGCTTGGGACAGGGGATTAGCTACGAGCAGTACTTC; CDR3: CASSLGQGISYEQYF
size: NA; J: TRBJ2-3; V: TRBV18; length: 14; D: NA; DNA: TGTGCCAGCTCACGACTCGGGGGCACAGATACGCAGTATTTT; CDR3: CASSRLGGTDTQYF
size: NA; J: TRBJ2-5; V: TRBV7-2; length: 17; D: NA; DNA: TGTGCCAGCAGCTTAGAGTTCTTGACAGGGAGGCCGGAGACCCAGTACTTC; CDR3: CASSLEFLTGRPETQYF
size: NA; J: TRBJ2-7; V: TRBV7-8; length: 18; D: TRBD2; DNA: TGTGCCAGCAGCTTAGCTCTAGCGTTTGCGGGGGGCTCCTACGAGCAGTACTTC; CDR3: CASSLALAFAGGSYEQYF
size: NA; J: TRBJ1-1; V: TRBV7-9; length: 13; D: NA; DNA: TGTGCCAGCAGCAAACAGGGCCACACTGAAGCTTTCTTT; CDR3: CASSKQGHTEAFF
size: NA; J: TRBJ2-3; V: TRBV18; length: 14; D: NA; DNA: TGTGCCAGCTCACGAGCGTCAGGGGTCGGGGCGCAGTATTTT; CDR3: CASSRASGVGAQYF
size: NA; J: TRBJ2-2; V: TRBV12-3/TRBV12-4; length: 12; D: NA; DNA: TGTGCCAGCAGTCCAGGCACCGGGGAGCTGTTTTTT; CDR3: CASSPGTGELFF
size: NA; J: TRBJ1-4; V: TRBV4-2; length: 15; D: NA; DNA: TGTGCCAGCAGCCCGCAGACAGCAACTAATGAAAAACTGTTTTTT; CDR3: CASSPQTATNEKLFF
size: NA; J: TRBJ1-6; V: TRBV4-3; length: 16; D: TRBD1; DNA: TGCGCCAGCAGCCCTCAAGGGACAGAGTTTAATTCACCCCTCCACTTT; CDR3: CASSPQGTEFNSPLHF
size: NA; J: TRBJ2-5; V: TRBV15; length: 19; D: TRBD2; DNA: TGTGCCACCAGCAGAGAGAGGTCTAGCGGGTGGGGAATAGGGGAGACCCAGTACTTC; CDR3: CATSRERSSGWGIGETQYF
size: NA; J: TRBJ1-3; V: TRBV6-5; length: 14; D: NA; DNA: TGTGCCAGCAGTTACTCCCACTCCGGAAACACCATATATTTT; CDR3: CASSYSHSGNTIYF
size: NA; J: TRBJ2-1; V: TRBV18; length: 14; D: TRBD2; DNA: TGTGCCAGCTCATCAGGACTAGCGGTGGATGAGCAGTTCTTC; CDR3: CASSSGLAVDEQFF
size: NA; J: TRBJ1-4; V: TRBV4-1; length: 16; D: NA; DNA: TGCGCCAGCAGCCCCAATTCCGGGAACGACGGGGAAAAACTGTTTTTT; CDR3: CASSPNSGNDGEKLFF
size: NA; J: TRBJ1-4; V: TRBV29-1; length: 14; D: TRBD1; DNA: TGCAGCGTTGAGTCAGGGGGAACTAATGAAAAACTGTTTTTT; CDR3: CSVESGGTNEKLFF
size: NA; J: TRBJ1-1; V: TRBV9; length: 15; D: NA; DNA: TGTGCCAGCAGCGTAGAGGGCCGAACGGGGACTGAAGCTTTCTTT; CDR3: CASSVEGRTGTEAFF
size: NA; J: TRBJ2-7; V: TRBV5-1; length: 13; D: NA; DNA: TGCGCCAGCAGCCTGAGCGACGGCTACGAGCAGTACTTC; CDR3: CASSLSDGYEQYF
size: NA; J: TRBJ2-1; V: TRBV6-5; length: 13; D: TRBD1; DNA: TGTGCCAGCAGCAGGGGGCCGAACAATGAGCAGTTCTTC; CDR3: CASSRGPNNEQFF
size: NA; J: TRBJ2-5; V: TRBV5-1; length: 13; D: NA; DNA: TGCGCCAGCAGCGGACAAGGGGCGGAGACCCAGTACTTC; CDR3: CASSGQGAETQYF
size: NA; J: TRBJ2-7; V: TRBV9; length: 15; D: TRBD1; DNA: TGTGCCAGCAGCTTTACAGGGGTCCCCTCTGGTGAGCAGTACTTC; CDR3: CASSFTGVPSGEQYF
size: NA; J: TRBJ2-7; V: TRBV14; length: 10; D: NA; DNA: TGTGCCAGCAGCTACTACGAGCAGTACTTC; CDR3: CASSYYEQYF
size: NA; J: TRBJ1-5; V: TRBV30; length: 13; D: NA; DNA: TGTGCCTGGCAGGGCAGGGCGAATCAGCCCCAGCATTTT; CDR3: CAWQGRANQPQHF
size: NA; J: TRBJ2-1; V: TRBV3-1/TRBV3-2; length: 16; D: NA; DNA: TGTGCCAGCAGCCAACCCTTCAGGACAGCCTACAATGAGCAGTTCTTC; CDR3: CASSQPFRTAYNEQFF
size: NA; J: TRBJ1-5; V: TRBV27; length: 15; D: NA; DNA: TGTGCCAGCAGTTTTGACTCGTATAGCAATCAGCCCCAGCATTTT; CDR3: CASSFDSYSNQPQHF
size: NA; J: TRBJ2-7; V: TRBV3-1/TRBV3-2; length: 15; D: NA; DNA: TGTGCCAGCAGCCCGCGGGCCCCGGCCGGCTACGAGCAGTACTTC; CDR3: CASSPRAPAGYEQYF
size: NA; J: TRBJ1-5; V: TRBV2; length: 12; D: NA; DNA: TGTGCCAGCAGTGATTCTGATCAGCCCCAGCATTTT; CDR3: CASSDSDQPQHF
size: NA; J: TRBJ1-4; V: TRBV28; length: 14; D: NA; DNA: TGTGCCAGCAGTGAAGGTCAGGGAGGGGAAAAACTGTTTTTT; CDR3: CASSEGQGGEKLFF
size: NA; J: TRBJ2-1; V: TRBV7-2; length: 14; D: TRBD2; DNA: TGTGCCAGCAGCTTAGTTGTCGGGGGGGCCGGGCAGTTCTTC; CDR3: CASSLVVGGAGQFF
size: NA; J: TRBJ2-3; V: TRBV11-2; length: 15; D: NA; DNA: TGTGCCAGCAGCTTAAGCAGGGCTGTCGCCGATACGCAGTATTTT; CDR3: CASSLSRAVADTQYF
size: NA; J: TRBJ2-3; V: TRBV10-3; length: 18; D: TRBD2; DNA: TGTGCCTCGTTACAGGGTAGCGGGAGGGCCGTATCTACAGATACGCAGTATTTT; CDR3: CASLQGSGRAVSTDTQYF
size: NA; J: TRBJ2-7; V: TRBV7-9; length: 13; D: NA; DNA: TGTGCCAGCAGCCAATGGACAGAAGCCGAGCAGTACTTC; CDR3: CASSQWTEAEQYF
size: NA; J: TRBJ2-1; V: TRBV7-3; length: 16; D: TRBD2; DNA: TGTGCCAGCAGCCCATCGGGACTAGCGGGATTCTATGAGCAGTTCTTC; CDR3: CASSPSGLAGFYEQFF
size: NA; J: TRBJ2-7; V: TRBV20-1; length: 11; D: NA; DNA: TGCAGTGCTAGAGGACGGGACGAGCAGTACTTC; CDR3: CSARGRDEQYF
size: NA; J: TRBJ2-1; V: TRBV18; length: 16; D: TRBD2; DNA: TGTGCCAGCTCACCATCACTAGCGGGACGTTACAATGAGCAGTTCTTC; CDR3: CASSPSLAGRYNEQFF
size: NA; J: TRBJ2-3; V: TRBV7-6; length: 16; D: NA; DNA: TGTGCCAGCAGCTCTAGCATGGTGGCTAGCACAGATACGCAGTATTTT; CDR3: CASSSSMVASTDTQYF
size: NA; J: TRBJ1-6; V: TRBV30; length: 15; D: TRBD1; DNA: TGTGCCTGGAGTGTACTAGGGGGCATTAATTCACCCCTCCACTTT; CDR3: CAWSVLGGINSPLHF
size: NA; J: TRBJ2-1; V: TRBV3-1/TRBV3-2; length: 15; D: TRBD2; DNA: TGTGCCAGCAGCCAAGAAGCGGGGGTCTACAATGAGCAGTTCTTC; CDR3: CASSQEAGVYNEQFF
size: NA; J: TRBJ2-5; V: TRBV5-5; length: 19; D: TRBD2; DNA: TGTGCCAGCAGCCCGCAGGGACTAGCGGGAGGGCCCAACCAAGAGACCCAGTACTTC; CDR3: CASSPQGLAGGPNQETQYF
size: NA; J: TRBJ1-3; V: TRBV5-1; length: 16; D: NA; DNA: TGCGCCAGCAGCCTTTGGACAGCGGACTCTGGAAACACCATATATTTT; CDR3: CASSLWTADSGNTIYF
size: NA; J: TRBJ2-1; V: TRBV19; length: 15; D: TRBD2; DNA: TGTGCCAGTAGCCCGGGGGGGGTTGGCTACAATGAGCAGTTCTTC; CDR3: CASSPGGVGYNEQFF
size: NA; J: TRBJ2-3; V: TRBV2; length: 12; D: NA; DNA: TGTGCCAGCACGGTTAGCTCAAATACGCAGTATTTT; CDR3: CASTVSSNTQYF
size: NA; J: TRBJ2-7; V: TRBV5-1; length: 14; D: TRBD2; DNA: TGCGCCAGCAGCTTCGGGGGGGCAAATTACGAGCAGTACTTC; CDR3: CASSFGGANYEQYF
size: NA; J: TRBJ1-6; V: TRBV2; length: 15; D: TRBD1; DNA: TGTGCCAGCACTAGGACAGGGTCCGATAATTCACCCCTCCACTTT; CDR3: CASTRTGSDNSPLHF
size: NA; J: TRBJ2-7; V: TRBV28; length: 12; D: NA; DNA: TGTGCCAGCAGGGCAACATCCTACGAGCAGTACTTC; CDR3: CASRATSYEQYF
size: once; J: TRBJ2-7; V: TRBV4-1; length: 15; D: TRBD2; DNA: TGCGCCAGCAGCCTGACTAGCGGGAGCTCCTACGAGCAGTACTTC; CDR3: CASSLTSGSSYEQYF
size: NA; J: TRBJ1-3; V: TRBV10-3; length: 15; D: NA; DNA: TGTGCCATCAGATTGGACAGCAGCTCTGGAAACACCATATATTTT; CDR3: CAIRLDSSSGNTIYF
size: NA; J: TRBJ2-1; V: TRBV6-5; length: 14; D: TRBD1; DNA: TGTGCCAGCAGTTACGGGACAGGGAACAATGAGCAGTTCTTC; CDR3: CASSYGTGNNEQFF
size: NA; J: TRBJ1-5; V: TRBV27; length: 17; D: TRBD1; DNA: TGTGCCAGCAGAAAGATTCAGACAGGGGGTTTACGGCAGCCCCAGCATTTT; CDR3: CASRKIQTGGLRQPQHF
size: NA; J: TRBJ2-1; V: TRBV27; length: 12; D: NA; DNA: TGTGCCAGCACCGGGGTTTACAATGAGCAGTTCTTC; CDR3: CASTGVYNEQFF
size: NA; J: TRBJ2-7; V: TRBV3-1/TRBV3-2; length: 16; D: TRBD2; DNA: TGTGCCAGCACCCTCGCGAGGACTAGCGGGAGCTACGAGCAGTACTTC; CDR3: CASTLARTSGSYEQYF
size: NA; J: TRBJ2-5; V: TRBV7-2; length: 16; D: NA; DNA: TGTGCCAGCAGCTCGAACGGTGCGGGGGCGAGGGAGACCCAGTACTTC; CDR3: CASSSNGAGARETQYF
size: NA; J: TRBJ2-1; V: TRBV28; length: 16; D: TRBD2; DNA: TGTGCCAGCAGTTTTTCACGACTAGCGGGAGCCGATGAGCAGTTCTTC; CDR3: CASSFSRLAGADEQFF